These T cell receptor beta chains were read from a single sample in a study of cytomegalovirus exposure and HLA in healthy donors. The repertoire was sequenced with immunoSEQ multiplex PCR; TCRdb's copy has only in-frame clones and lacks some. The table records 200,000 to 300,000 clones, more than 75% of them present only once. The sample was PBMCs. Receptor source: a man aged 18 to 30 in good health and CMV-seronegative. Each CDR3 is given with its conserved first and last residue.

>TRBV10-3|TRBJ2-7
CAIRDGSAYEQYF
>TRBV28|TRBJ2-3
CASSFGRGLAVPTDTQYF
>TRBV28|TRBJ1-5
CASSLYGLEKTQHF
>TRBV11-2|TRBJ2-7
CASSPNPSGSYEQYF
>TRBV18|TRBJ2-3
CASSPGTGGTDTQYF
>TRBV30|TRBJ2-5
CAWAGQGETQYF
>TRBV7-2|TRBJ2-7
CASSPLGGGPQYF
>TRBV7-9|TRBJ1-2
CASSLMGQNFPHGYTF
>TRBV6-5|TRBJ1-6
CATRQGTLNNSPLHF
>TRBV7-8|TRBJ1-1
CASSLAPSRNTEAFF
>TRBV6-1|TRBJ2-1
CASRGQVSYNEQFF